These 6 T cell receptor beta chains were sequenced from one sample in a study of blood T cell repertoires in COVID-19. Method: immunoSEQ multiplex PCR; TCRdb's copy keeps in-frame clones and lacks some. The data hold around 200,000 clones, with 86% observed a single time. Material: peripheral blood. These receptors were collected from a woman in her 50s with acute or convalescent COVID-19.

The CDR3 DNA reads TGTGCCAGCAGCGTAGTGCGGACAGGTTTGAACACTGAAGCTTTCTTT. Translated, it gives CASSVVRTGLNTEAFF. The chain recombines TRBV9 with TRBJ1-1; TRBD1 matches at 7 bases. The CDR3 loop spans 16 amino acids. The V and J ends lost 0 bases and 0 bases, in that order; junction bases with no gene match: 5. In germline, CDR1 is SGDLS, CDR2 YYNGEE.

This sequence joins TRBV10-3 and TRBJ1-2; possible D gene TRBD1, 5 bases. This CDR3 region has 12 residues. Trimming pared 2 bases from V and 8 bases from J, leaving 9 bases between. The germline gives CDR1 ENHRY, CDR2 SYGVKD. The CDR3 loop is CAISEGAEGYTF. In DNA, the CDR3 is TGTGCCATCAGTGAGGGGGCGGAGGGCTACACCTTC.

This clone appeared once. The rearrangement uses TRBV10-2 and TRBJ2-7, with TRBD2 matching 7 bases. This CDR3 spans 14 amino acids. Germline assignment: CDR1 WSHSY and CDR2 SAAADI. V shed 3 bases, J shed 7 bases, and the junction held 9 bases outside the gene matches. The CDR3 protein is CASSDWAGAGEQYF. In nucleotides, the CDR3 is TGCGCCAGCAGTGACTGGGCGGGAGCAGGAGAGCAGTACTTC.

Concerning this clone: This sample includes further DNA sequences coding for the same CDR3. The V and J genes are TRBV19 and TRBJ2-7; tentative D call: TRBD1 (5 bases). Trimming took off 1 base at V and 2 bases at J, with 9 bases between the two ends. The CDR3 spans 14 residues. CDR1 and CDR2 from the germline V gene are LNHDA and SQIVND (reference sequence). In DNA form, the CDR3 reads TGTGCCAGTAGTATAGGGGCAGGGACCTACGAGCAGTACTTC. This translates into CASSIGAGTYEQYF.

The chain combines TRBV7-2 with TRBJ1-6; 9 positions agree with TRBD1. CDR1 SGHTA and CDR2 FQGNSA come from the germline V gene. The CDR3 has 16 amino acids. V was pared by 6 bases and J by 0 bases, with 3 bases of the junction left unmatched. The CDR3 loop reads CASRLTGGSYNSPLHF. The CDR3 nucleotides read TGTGCCAGCAGGTTGACAGGGGGCTCCTATAATTCACCCCTCCACTTT.

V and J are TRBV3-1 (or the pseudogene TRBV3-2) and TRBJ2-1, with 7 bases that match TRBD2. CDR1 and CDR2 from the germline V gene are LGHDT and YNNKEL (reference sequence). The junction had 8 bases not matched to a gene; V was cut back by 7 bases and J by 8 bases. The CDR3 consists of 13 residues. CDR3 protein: CASNRAGLDEQFF. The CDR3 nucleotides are TGTGCCAGCAACCGAGCGGGATTGGATGAGCAGTTCTTC.